The T cell receptor (beta chain) under discussion was sequenced for a study of OX40 agonist ivuxolimab in advanced cancers. Study context: Previous treatment with anti-PD-1, anti-PD-L1 or anti-CTLA-4 therapy was allowed; 40% had received some.

Germline CDR1 and CDR2: GTSNPN and SVGIG (reference sequence). The CDR3 is 13 amino acids. Trimming cost V 4 bases and J 3 bases, with 10 bases left between them. The data were produced by immunoSEQ multiplex PCR, yet TCRdb's version contains in-frame clones alone and is incomplete. The sample includes some 37,000 clones, 79% seen only once; the top ten take 8.5% to 14%. Points on this clone: Antigen specificity is unknown.

Study findings and constraints: The CD4+ and CD8+ T cells in the blood had expanded clonally by week 6 at 0.1 to 3.0 mg/kg.

The source material was CD4+ or CD8+ T cells sorted from blood, sampled in a trial of the OX40 agonist ivuxolimab. V gene TRBV30 combines with J gene TRBJ1-3; no reliable D call. This TCR derives from an adult with an advanced solid tumor such as melanoma, head and neck, liver or kidney cancer. As DNA, the CDR3 is TGTGCCTGGAAGGGTGGGCTTGGAAACACCATATATTTT. Translated: CAWKGGLGNTIYF.